The clone carrying this TCR beta chain has a handful of counts. The record originates from a study of blood T cell repertoires in COVID-19. Study summary: In each case, the material was cDNA or gDNA derived from T cells, B-cell-depleted T cells, or PBMCs.

In the authors' methods: It was from reference gene primer amplification that nucleated cell counts were estimated. Clones were sequenced by immunoSEQ multiplex PCR, and TCRdb holds only the in-frame ones, with some missing. V, J and clone size derive from that table, while D and trimming were established from the DNA sequence. The data contain around 130,000 clones, 84% of them singletons. Per the germline V gene, CDR1 is SGHRS and CDR2 is YFSETQ. Unmatched junction bases numbered 8, after V lost 0 bases and J lost 1 base. This CDR3 is 17 amino acids long. Sequencing input: peripheral blood. The origin of this receptor is a human donor in a cohort sampled during active COVID-19. This chain uses TRBV5-1 with TRBJ2-5, with 8 bases aligning to TRBD2. CDR3 bases: TGCGCCAGCAGCTTGGCCCTACTAGCGGCCCCCCAAGAGACCCAGTACTTC. This translates into CASSLALLAAPQETQYF.